These T cell receptor beta chains were read from a single sample in a study of cytotoxic CD8 clonotypes in ibrutinib-treated CLL. Clones were read by immunoSEQ multiplex PCR, and TCRdb kept only the in-frame ones, dropping some. The table includes about 300,000 clones, around 76% detected once. Sequencing was performed on PBMCs, taken at disease progression, from a patient treated with ibrutinib. The source of these receptors is a human donor with chronic lymphocytic leukemia. CDR3s include the opening cysteine and the closing phenylalanine or tryptophan. A D gene is named only where the DNA matches it firmly. Rows give clone size only sometimes, using once, few, many, or a class for an expanded clone.

size: -
D: -
V: TRBV7-2
J: TRBJ2-7
CDR3: CASSLAGLYEQYF
DNA: TGTGCCAGCAGCTTAGCTGGGCTCTACGAGCAGTACTTC

size: -
D: TRBD2
V: TRBV4-1
J: TRBJ2-1
CDR3: CASSPTSGGVNEQFF
DNA: TGCGCCAGCAGCCCCACTAGCGGGGGGGTGAATGAGCAGTTCTTC

size: few
D: TRBD1
V: TRBV19
J: TRBJ2-3
CDR3: CASRRTGNTDTQYF
DNA: TGTGCCAGTAGGCGGACAGGGAACACAGATACGCAGTATTTT

size: -
D: -
V: TRBV5-1
J: TRBJ2-7
CDR3: CASSLASGSSYEQYF
DNA: TGCGCCAGCAGCTTGGCTTCCGGGAGCTCCTACGAGCAGTACTTC

size: -
D: TRBD2
V: TRBV28
J: TRBJ2-1
CDR3: CASTPYGGGNEQFF
DNA: TGTGCCAGCACCCCCTACGGGGGGGGCAATGAGCAGTTCTTC

size: -
D: TRBD1
V: TRBV25-1
J: TRBJ2-7
CDR3: CASSRDRAIHAYEQYF
DNA: TGTGCCAGCAGCAGGGACAGGGCTATACATGCCTACGAGCAGTACTTC

size: few
D: TRBD1
V: TRBV4-1
J: TRBJ1-2
CDR3: CASSQRTGRGYTF
DNA: TGCGCCAGCAGCCAGCGGACAGGGCGAGGCTACACCTTC

size: -
D: -
V: TRBV28
J: TRBJ2-3
CDR3: CASSQGTQYF
DNA: TGTGCCAGCAGTCAGGGTACGCAGTATTTT

size: -
D: -
V: TRBV5-1
J: TRBJ2-1
CDR3: CASSLDSLNEQFF
DNA: TGCGCCAGCAGCTTGGACAGCCTCAATGAGCAGTTCTTC

size: -
D: TRBD1
V: TRBV4-3
J: TRBJ2-7
CDR3: CASSQVAGQGYEQYF
DNA: TGCGCCAGCAGCCAAGTGGCGGGACAGGGTTACGAGCAGTACTTC

size: -
D: -
V: TRBV7-9
J: TRBJ1-1
CDR3: CASSLGGGWDTEAFF
DNA: TGTGCCAGCAGCTTAGGAGGGGGTTGGGACACTGAAGCTTTCTTT

size: few
D: -
V: TRBV16
J: TRBJ2-2
CDR3: CASSQMPGELFF
DNA: TGTGCCAGCAGCCAAATGCCCGGGGAGCTGTTTTTT

size: -
D: -
V: TRBV9
J: TRBJ2-1
CDR3: CASSEAYSSYNEQFF
DNA: TGTGCCAGCAGCGAGGCATATAGCTCCTACAATGAGCAGTTCTTC

size: -
D: TRBD2
V: TRBV7-7
J: TRBJ2-5
CDR3: CASSPRGSGSIFETQYF
DNA: TGTGCCAGCAGCCCTAGGGGTAGCGGGAGCATCTTCGAGACCCAGTACTTC

size: few
D: -
V: TRBV1
J: TRBJ2-3
CDR3: CTSSQVAGVRRDTQYF
DNA: TGCACCAGCAGCCAAGTAGCGGGAGTCCGAAGAGATACGCAGTATTTT

size: -
D: -
V: TRBV5-1
J: TRBJ1-2
CDR3: CASSRTGPSYGYTF
DNA: TGCGCCAGCAGCCGGACGGGACCGAGCTATGGCTACACCTTC

size: -
D: -
V: TRBV15
J: TRBJ2-5
CDR3: CATSRDQGGGETQYF
DNA: TGTGCCACCAGCAGAGATCAGGGGGGAGGAGAGACCCAGTACTTC

size: few
D: -
V: TRBV28
J: TRBJ1-2
CDR3: CASSASRGLNYGYTF
DNA: TGTGCCAGCAGTGCCTCAAGGGGTTTGAACTATGGCTACACCTTC

size: -
D: TRBD2
V: TRBV7-9
J: TRBJ2-4
CDR3: CASSTPRGERAKNIQYF
DNA: TGTGCCAGCAGCACCCCTCGGGGGGAAAGGGCCAAAAACATTCAGTACTTC

size: -
D: -
V: TRBV9
J: TRBJ1-2
CDR3: CASSPSFYGYTF
DNA: TGTGCCAGCAGCCCCAGCTTCTATGGCTACACCTTC

size: few
D: TRBD1
V: TRBV7-6
J: TRBJ2-1
CDR3: CASSLVAGGYNEQFF
DNA: TGTGCCAGCAGCTTAGTGGCAGGGGGTTACAATGAGCAGTTCTTC

size: -
D: -
V: TRBV27
J: TRBJ2-3
CDR3: CASSPSRVTDTQYF
DNA: TGTGCCAGCAGCCCATCCCGGGTTACAGATACGCAGTATTTT

size: -
D: -
V: TRBV6-5
J: TRBJ2-2
CDR3: CASSYSNRLSGELFF
DNA: TGTGCCAGCAGTTACTCGAACAGGCTCTCCGGGGAGCTGTTTTTT

size: -
D: -
V: TRBV7-3
J: TRBJ2-3
CDR3: CASSTRDSDATDTQYF
DNA: TGTGCCAGCAGCACGAGGGACTCGGATGCCACAGATACGCAGTATTTT

size: -
D: TRBD1
V: TRBV5-6
J: TRBJ2-7
CDR3: CASSLADRLSSYEQYF
DNA: TGTGCCAGCAGCTTGGCGGACAGGCTGAGCTCCTACGAGCAGTACTTC

size: -
D: TRBD1
V: TRBV19
J: TRBJ1-6
CDR3: CASSRQGSTNSPLHF
DNA: TGTGCCAGTAGTCGACAGGGGTCCACTAATTCACCCCTCCACTTT

size: -
D: -
V: TRBV7-3
J: TRBJ2-3
CDR3: CASSLTGGADTQYF
DNA: TGTGCCAGCAGCTTAACGGGGGGCGCAGATACGCAGTATTTT

size: -
D: -
V: TRBV18
J: TRBJ1-4
CDR3: CASSPLPGPLNEKLFF
DNA: TGTGCCAGCTCACCACTTCCGGGCCCCCTAAATGAAAAACTGTTTTTT

size: few
D: -
V: TRBV29-1
J: TRBJ2-7
CDR3: CSVGGEPYEQYF
DNA: TGCAGCGTAGGCGGAGAACCCTACGAGCAGTACTTC

size: -
D: -
V: TRBV5-1
J: TRBJ1-2
CDR3: CASSSYRDGYTF
DNA: TGCGCCAGCAGCTCATACAGGGATGGCTACACCTTC

size: -
D: TRBD1
V: TRBV29-1
J: TRBJ2-2
CDR3: CSATTGIGELFF
DNA: TGCAGCGCTACGACAGGGATCGGGGAGCTGTTTTTT

size: -
D: -
V: TRBV28
J: TRBJ1-1
CDR3: CASSSPVWTEAFF
DNA: TGTGCCAGCAGTTCCCCCGTGTGGACTGAAGCTTTCTTT

size: -
D: TRBD1
V: TRBV19
J: TRBJ1-3
CDR3: CASNPTGLFGNTIYF
DNA: TGTGCCAGTAACCCGACAGGGCTGTTTGGAAACACCATATATTTT

size: -
D: -
V: TRBV7-8
J: TRBJ2-2
CDR3: CASSLYGAGELFF
DNA: TGTGCCAGCAGCTTATACGGCGCCGGGGAGCTGTTTTTT

size: -
D: TRBD1
V: TRBV4-1
J: TRBJ1-2
CDR3: CASMKDRGYGYTF
DNA: TGCGCCAGCATGAAGGACAGGGGGTACGGCTACACCTTC

size: -
D: TRBD2
V: TRBV19
J: TRBJ2-1
CDR3: CASHPGTSSYNEQFF
DNA: TGTGCCAGTCACCCCGGGACTAGCAGCTACAATGAGCAGTTCTTC

size: few
D: TRBD2
V: TRBV27
J: TRBJ2-4
CDR3: CASSLSGKGKNIQYF
DNA: TGTGCCAGCAGTCTCAGCGGGAAAGGCAAAAACATTCAGTACTTC

size: -
D: TRBD2
V: TRBV29-1
J: TRBJ2-3
CDR3: CSVHGLRAAGGPDTQYF
DNA: TGCAGCGTTCATGGGCTCAGGGCAGCGGGGGGTCCGGATACGCAGTATTTT

size: -
D: -
V: TRBV5-1
J: TRBJ2-1
CDR3: CASSPFVFNEQFF
DNA: TGCGCCAGCAGCCCATTCGTGTTCAATGAGCAGTTCTTC

size: -
D: TRBD2
V: TRBV9
J: TRBJ2-3
CDR3: CASSASGGSSTDTQYF
DNA: TGTGCCAGCAGCGCTAGCGGGGGGTCTAGCACAGATACGCAGTATTTT

size: -
D: -
V: TRBV29-1
J: TRBJ1-2
CDR3: CSVGPGVNYGYTF
DNA: TGCAGCGTTGGTCCAGGGGTGAACTATGGCTACACCTTC

size: -
D: -
V: TRBV5-1
J: TRBJ1-1
CDR3: CASSLTGKIMTEAFF
DNA: TGCGCCAGCAGCTTAACAGGGAAAATTATGACTGAAGCTTTCTTT